The source of this T cell receptor beta chain is a study of T-cell memory formation after mild COVID-19. Findings of the study overall: Clones that contracted from day 15 to 85 had balanced CD4/CD8; later expanders were CD4+ biased. Pre-infection memory already had some responding clones, implying cross-reactive memory joined.

TCRdb reanalysed the 5' RACE reads using MiXCR and keeps one entry per CDR3 protein. The table lists 250,000 to 350,000 distinct CDR3 sequences, 15% to 20% of them singletons. This clonotype was recorded many times. Its antigen remains unidentified. Sequencing was carried out using PBMCs or a T cell subset sorted from them (not recorded which). The source of this sequence is a man in his late teens or twenties who had mild COVID-19 (a few samples of this study predate the infection). Cell type and time point are not known.

Here the CDR3 DNA reads TGCGCCAGCAGCTTGGAGGGACAGGGGGCAGATACGCAGTATTTT. It codes for CASSLEGQGADTQYF. The rearrangement uses TRBV5-1 and TRBJ2-3; 11 nucleotides line up with TRBD1. CDR1 is SGHRS and CDR2 is YFSETQ in the germline V gene. Trimming took 0 bases from V and 4 from J; bases not matched to a gene: 1. The CDR3 runs 15 residues. The entire variable domain, with the rest obtained from reference TRBV5-1 and TRBJ2-3, is as follows: KAGVTQTPRYLIKTRGQQVTLSCSPISGHRSVSWYQQTPGQGLQFLFEYFSETQRNKGNFPGRFSGRQFSNSRSEMNVSTLELGDSALYLCASSLEGQGADTQYFGPGTRLTVL.